This T cell receptor (beta chain) was identified in a study of T-cell reconstitution after alpha-beta-depleted transplantation in children. Notes on the study in general: TCRbeta diversity was high at day 60 in some patients (a result of surviving recipient T cells and thymic progenitors). T cells produced anew were the main source of T-cell counts and diversity one year after transplant.

Unique molecular identifiers were incorporated into the prepared TCRbeta library. TCRdb passed the PCR reads through MiXCR, listing each CDR3 protein once. Of under 850,000 distinct CDR3 sequences in the sample, about an eighth are singletons; the top ten hold 0.79%. As concerns this clonotype: The antigen is not known.

V lost 3 bases and J 3 bases, leaving 18 bases between the germline ends. Germline V gene lookup returns CDR1 DFQATT and CDR2 SNEGSKA (reference sequence). The CDR3 contains 15 residues. Sample: PBMCs, taken before TCRalphabeta/CD19-depleted stem cell transplant. This chain joins TRBV20-1 and TRBJ2-7; D possibly corresponds to TRBD2 (7 bases). This TCR was sampled from a girl aged 2 to 10 with congenital amegakaryocytic thrombocytopenia, due to receive a stem cell transplant. The CDR3 region is CSARDPGEGLYEQYF. CDR3 nucleotides: TGCAGTGCTAGGGACCCAGGGGAGGGACTCTACGAGCAGTACTTC.